The sequence of this T cell receptor beta chain was determined in a study of beta chain features in type 1 diabetes. The trim removed 6 bases at V and 2 bases at J, leaving 17 bases unmatched. CDR3 length: 20 amino acids. CDR1 and CDR2 from the germline V gene are KGHSH and LQKENI. This clone has just a few counts. The entirety of the isolated RNA underwent reverse transcription, so expressed TCRB transcripts were sequenced. Method: immunoSEQ multiplex PCR; TCRdb's copy keeps in-frame clones and lacks some. The table lists around 150,000 clones, 6.9% of them singletons. The J gene is TRBJ2-1, the V gene TRBV18, with 12 bases matching TRBD2. The sequence was collected from a woman in her twenties or thirties in good health. The sequenced sample was central memory CD4+ T cells from blood. CDR3 in DNA: TGTGCCAGCTCTCTTCAACCGGGACTAGCGGGCCTAGCTACCTACAATGAGCAGTTCTTC. It yields the protein CASSLQPGLAGLATYNEQFF.